This record concerns one T cell receptor beta chain sequence. Its antigen remains unknown. An end of the junction does not agree with germline; a read error may underlie this. The sample comes from a study of CD8+CD57+ T cells in acquired aplastic anemia. In the study overall: Mean DNA quantity obtained from sorted CD4+ and CD8+ cells was about 3 ug.

Whoever was chosen for sequencing had shown CD8+CD57+ cell expansion by flow cytometry. With no exception, the patients had severe acquired aplastic anemia. No patient had been given any therapy when blood was sampled. Germline assignment: CDR1 SNHLY and CDR2 FYNNEI. The CDR3 totals 12 residues. Study-level points and caveats: Comparison of patients with controls identified approximately 28 shared CD8+ CDR3 sequences.

Template material for TCR beta VDJ and CDR3 profiling consisted of genomic DNA. TCRdb reprocessed the reads via MiXCR and lists one record per CDR3 protein. The sample gives roughly 190,000 distinct CDR3 sequences, 40% to 55% of which show up once; about 9.7% is in the top ten. The chain couples TRBV2 to TRBJ1-1; D gene ambiguous. The sequence was collected from a human donor with aplastic anemia. The sample was sorted CD4+, CD8+, or CD8+CD57+ T cells (not recorded which) from PBMCs. For the CDR3, the DNA is TGTGCCAGCAGAGTGGGCAACCCTGAGGCTTTCTTT. Protein: CASRVGNPEAFF.